This T cell receptor beta chain was captured by sequencing in a study of cytomegalovirus exposure and HLA in healthy donors. After removal of 0 bases from V and 5 bases from J, the junction contained 2 bases not matched to a gene. The CDR3 covers 15 residues. The germline V gene has CDR1 MNHEY and CDR2 SMNVEV (reference sequence). TCRdb's copy holds only in-frame clones and misses some; the assay was immunoSEQ multiplex PCR. Here the sample spans roughly 48,000 clones, roughly 85% being singletons. With regard to this clone: Its antigen is not identified.

Notes on the study in general: Most observed TCR sequences were rare, whereas some public TCRs were detected in many donors.

The chain couples TRBV27 to TRBJ2-3, with 10 bases lining up with TRBD2. Material for sequencing was PBMCs. This sequence originates from a woman under 40 in good health and CMV-seronegative. The CDR3 DNA reads TGTGCCAGCAGTTTATCGATAGCGGGAGGAGATACGCAGTATTTT. It translates to CASSLSIAGGDTQYF.